A single sample gave rise to the 10 T cell receptor beta chains below, sequenced in a study of OX40 agonist ivuxolimab in advanced cancers. Generated by immunoSEQ multiplex PCR, the TCRdb table keeps only in-frame clones and is missing some. The sample carries some 82,000 clones, around 88% recorded once. The starting material was CD4+ or CD8+ T cells sorted from blood, obtained in a trial of the OX40 agonist ivuxolimab. These receptors were obtained from an adult with an advanced solid tumor such as melanoma, head and neck, liver or kidney cancer.

V gene TRBV5-1 combines with J gene TRBJ2-3; D perhaps matches TRBD1 (6 bases). The length of the CDR3 is 16 residues. V gave up 0 bases and J gave up 1 base, with 12 bases separating them. Germline V gene sequence: CDR1 SGHRS, CDR2 YFSETQ. CDR3 in DNA: TGCGCCAGCAGCTTGGTCCAGGGGTGGCGCACAGATACGCAGTATTTT. Amino acid sequence: CASSLVQGWRTDTQYF.

The chain links TRBV14 to TRBJ1-5; D is ambiguous. Germline V gene sequence: CDR1 SGHDN, CDR2 FVKESK. CDR3 size: 15 residues. Trimming shortened V by 6 bases and J by 0 bases, and 12 bases separated the two germline ends. CDR3 amino acids: CASRRRCGSNQPQHF. The CDR3 DNA follows: TGTGCCAGCAGAAGGCGTTGCGGTAGCAATCAGCCCCAGCATTTT.

J is TRBJ1-1 and V is TRBV6-5; D is unclear. The V and J ends lost 3 bases and 1 base respectively, with 12 bases between them. There are 15 residues in the CDR3. Germline lookup yields CDR1 MNHEY and CDR2 SVGAGI. CDR3 bases: TGTGCCAGCAGTTATCAGCCAGACTCGAACACTGAAGCTTTCTTT. Translated, it gives CASSYQPDSNTEAFF.

The chain combines TRBV6-5 with TRBJ2-1; D tentatively reads TRBD1 or TRBD2 (5 bases each). This CDR3 comprises 14 residues. From germline, CDR1 is MNHEY and CDR2 SVGAGI. V dropped 9 bases and J dropped 0 bases, with 12 bases sitting between them. In DNA, the CDR3 is TGTGCCAGTCGGAGCGGACACTCCTACAATGAGCAGTTCTTC. Protein sequence: CASRSGHSYNEQFF.

V and J are TRBV7-2 and TRBJ2-7, with 10 positions matching TRBD2. V was pared by 1 base and J by 2 bases, with 5 bases of the junction left unmatched. Germline CDR1 and CDR2: SGHTA and FQGNSA. This CDR3 has 16 amino acids. The CDR3 DNA reads TGTGCCAGCAGCTTAGGGGCTAGCGGGGGAACCTACGAGCAGTACTTC. This encodes CASSLGASGGTYEQYF. Together with reference TRBV7-2 and TRBJ2-7, the CDR3 gives the full variable domain: GAGVSQSPSNKVTEKGKDVELRCDPISGHTALYWYRQSLGQGLEFLIYFQGNSAPDKSGLPSDRFSAERTGGSVSTLTIQRTQQEDSAVYLCASSLGASGGTYEQYFGPGTRLTVT.

V usage is TRBV7-9 and J usage is TRBJ2-2; 7 bases agree with TRBD2. The CDR3 sequence is 15 residues long. V lost 1 base to trimming and J lost 1 base; unmatched junction nucleotides: 0. Germline lookup yields CDR1 SEHNR and CDR2 FQNEAQ (reference sequence). In nucleotides, the CDR3 is TGTGCCAGCAGCTTAGGCGGGAGGAACACCGGGGAGCTGTTTTTT. Protein: CASSLGGRNTGELFF.

The chain couples TRBV18 to TRBJ1-1; the D is unclear. This CDR3 contains 14 residues. Between the trimmed V and J ends, which lost 0 bases and 8 bases, there was a span of 13 bases. Per the germline V gene, CDR1 is KGHSH and CDR2 is LQKENI. The CDR3 spells CASSPPYRGGEAFF. The DNA for the CDR3 is TGTGCCAGCTCACCACCATATCGGGGAGGGGAAGCTTTCTTT.

The CDR3 region is CASSLGWGRLFF. The CDR3 DNA reads TGTGCCAGCAGCTTAGGGTGGGGTCGACTGTTTTTT. The V gene is TRBV7-2, the J gene TRBJ1-4; no reliable D call. The CDR3 covers 12 residues. CDR1 and CDR2 (germline): SGHTA, FQGNSA. Trimming cost V 1 base and J 13 bases, with 10 bases left between them.

The V gene is TRBV4-1, the J gene TRBJ2-1; D is unresolved. The ends were cut back, 1 base at V and 8 bases at J, with 15 bases in the middle. Germline values: CDR1 MGHRA, CDR2 YSYEKL. This CDR3 has 15 residues. CDR3 amino acids: CASSQGMGSQDEQFF. CDR3 nucleotide sequence: TGCGCCAGCAGCCAAGGTATGGGCAGTCAGGATGAGCAGTTCTTC.

This rearrangement joins TRBV19 to TRBJ1-4, with a weak D call TRBD1 (5 bases). Germline V gene data show CDR1 as LNHDA and CDR2 as SQIVND (reference sequence). The CDR3 totals 12 residues. V dropped 7 bases and J dropped 7 bases, with 10 bases sitting between them. The CDR3 loop reads CASKGESEKLFF. The CDR3 DNA is TGTGCCAGTAAAGGGGAGAGTGAAAAACTGTTTTTT.